One sample yielded the 29 T cell receptor beta chains listed below, sequenced in a study of cytomegalovirus exposure and HLA in healthy donors. The PCR contained 60 Vbeta and 13 Jbeta primers. TCRdb's table, derived via immunoSEQ multiplex PCR, lists solely in-frame clones and lacks some. The table lists 130,000 to 150,000 clones, 82% of them singletons, with approximately 5.5% in the top ten. Sequenced input: PBMCs. The receptors were sampled from a man aged 25-45 years in good health and CMV-seropositive.

The chain couples TRBV19 to TRBJ2-3; the match to TRBD2 covers 9 bases. Trimming cost V 4 bases and J 3 bases; bases outside gene matches: 14. The V gene's germline CDR1 is LNHDA and CDR2 SQIVND (reference sequence). This CDR3 has 18 amino acids. DNA for the CDR3: TGTGCCAGTAGTACCAGGATCGGCGGGAGGGCCCAAACAGATACGCAGTATTTT. Translated, it gives CASSTRIGGRAQTDTQYF.

This chain joins TRBV6-5 and TRBJ1-1, with unresolved D. This CDR3 has 14 amino acids. The ends were cut back, 0 bases at V and 4 bases at J, with 9 bases in the middle. CDR1 and CDR2 (germline): MNHEY, SVGAGI. The CDR3 coding sequence is TGTGCCAGCAGTTACTCAGAGTTGGTCACTGAAGCTTTCTTT. Translation gives CASSYSELVTEAFF.

V and J are TRBV9 and TRBJ1-4, with TRBD1 identical over 7 bases. Trimming took 4 bases from V and 4 from J; bases not matched to a gene: 10. The CDR3 runs to 16 residues. The V gene's germline CDR1 is SGDLS and CDR2 YYNGEE. This chain's CDR3 is CASSFQAGTVNEKLFF. CDR3 sequence (DNA): TGTGCCAGCAGCTTCCAAGCCGGGACAGTTAATGAAAAACTGTTTTTT.

This clone was detected only once. The chain joins TRBV5-6 to TRBJ1-2, with D hard to call. Trimming took off 2 bases at V and 7 bases at J, with 12 bases between the two ends. The CDR3 has 13 amino acids. Germline V lookup: CDR1 SGHDT, CDR2 YYEEEE. The CDR3 region has the DNA TGTGCCAGCAGCTTCCGGGAGTCCTCTGGCTACACCTTC. Translated, it gives CASSFRESSGYTF.

This chain connects TRBV28 to TRBJ2-7, with D perhaps TRBD2 (6 bases). Germline V lookup: CDR1 MDHEN, CDR2 SYDVKM. V was trimmed by 2 bases and J by 0 bases, leaving 17 bases between them. The CDR3 sequence is 17 residues long. The CDR3 region has the DNA TGTGCCAGCAGTTTACGCGGGGCGGGCAAAAGCTCCTACGAGCAGTACTTC. It specifies CASSLRGAGKSSYEQYF. The full variable domain, its missing parts supplied by reference TRBV28 and TRBJ2-7, is DVKVTQSSRYLVKRTGEKVFLECVQDMDHENMFWYRQDPGLGLRLIYFSYDVKMKEKGDIPEGYSVSREKKERFSLILESASTNQTSMYLCASSLRGAGKSSYEQYFGPGTRLTVT.

This clone came up a few times. The CDR3 spells CASSANYQQFF. CDR3 bases: TGCGCCAGCAGCGCTAATTATCAGCAGTTCTTC. This sequence joins TRBV5-1 and TRBJ2-1; D remains ambiguous. Germline V gene lookup returns CDR1 SGHRS and CDR2 YFSETQ. The CDR3 contains 11 residues. V dropped 4 bases and J dropped 11 bases, with 10 bases sitting between them.

The chain has TRBV4-1 and TRBJ2-7, with 8 bases that match TRBD2. CDR1 MGHRA and CDR2 YSYEKL come from the germline V gene. CDR3 length: 16 residues. The trim removed 0 bases at V and 2 bases at J, leaving 6 bases unmatched. Written as DNA, the CDR3 is TGCGCCAGCAGCCAAGAGGCGGGAGGAGCGGCCTACGAGCAGTACTTC. As protein: CASSQEAGGAAYEQYF.

This chain joins TRBV16 and TRBJ2-7; 9 bases match TRBD2. V was clipped by 3 bases and J by 2 bases; unmatched bases: 8. CDR3 length: 16 amino acids. Germline values: CDR1 KGHSY, CDR2 FQNENV. CDR3 in amino acids: CASSHSPSGVTYEQYF. The CDR3 coding sequence is TGTGCCAGCAGCCACTCTCCTAGCGGGGTGACCTACGAGCAGTACTTC.

The chain has TRBV5-6 and TRBJ2-7; D might be TRBD2 (6 bases). CDR3 length: 16 residues. The V end was cut by 4 bases, the J end by 6 bases, with 23 bases between. Per germline, CDR1 SGHDT and CDR2 YYEEEE. The CDR3 region has the DNA TGTGCCAGCAGCGGGACTTGGACTCACAACTTCGGCGAGCAGTACTTC. This sequence encodes CASSGTWTHNFGEQYF.

The chain employs TRBV5-6 and TRBJ2-7, with 10 bases that match TRBD1. In germline, CDR1 is SGHDT, CDR2 YYEEEE. The CDR3 is 15 residues long. V shed 4 bases, J shed 1 base, and the junction held 5 bases outside the gene matches. For the CDR3, the DNA is TGTGCCAGCAGCGGCGGGACAGGGGTATCCTACGAGCAGTACTTC. The encoded protein is CASSGGTGVSYEQYF.

The genes are TRBV5-5 and TRBJ2-1, with 8 positions matching TRBD2. Unmatched junction bases numbered 15, after V lost 4 bases and J lost 6 bases. Germline CDR1 SGHKS, CDR2 YYEKEE (reference sequence). The CDR3 spans 17 residues. The CDR3 is CASSLHPGLAGSNEQFF. CDR3 nucleotide sequence: TGTGCCAGCAGCCTGCATCCTGGACTAGCCGGGTCCAATGAGCAGTTCTTC.

The chain has TRBV5-6 and TRBJ1-3; D is unresolved. Per germline, CDR1 SGHDT and CDR2 YYEEEE. The V and J ends lost 1 base and 2 bases respectively, with 4 bases between them. This CDR3 contains 13 residues. The CDR3 here is CASSLYPGNTIYF. The CDR3 DNA is TGTGCCAGCAGCTTGTATCCTGGAAACACCATATATTTT.

The rearrangement uses TRBV4-1 and TRBJ1-2; 7 bases match TRBD1. The V segment lost 0 bases and the J segment 6 bases; nucleotides outside the gene matches: 16. The CDR3 loop spans 18 amino acids. CDR1 MGHRA and CDR2 YSYEKL come from the germline V gene. CDR3 in DNA: TGCGCCAGCAGCCAAGAGGATATTACAGGGGAAGGGTTTGATGGCTACACCTTC. It translates to CASSQEDITGEGFDGYTF.

This clone was picked up one time. The gene calls are TRBV19 and TRBJ1-1; D might be TRBD1 (5 bases). This CDR3 contains 13 residues. With 6 bases removed from V and 3 bases from J, the gap between germline ends came to 11 bases. Germline CDR1 and CDR2: LNHDA and SQIVND (reference sequence). CDR3 region: CASSQGFYTEAFF. The CDR3 region has the DNA TGTGCCAGTAGCCAGGGATTTTACACTGAAGCTTTCTTT.

The chain uses TRBV6-6 and TRBJ2-7; D possibly corresponds to TRBD1 (5 bases). Germline V CDR1 and CDR2: MNHNY, SVGAGI (reference sequence). V lost 0 bases, J lost 1 base, and 10 bases lay in between. This CDR3 has 15 residues. CDR3 DNA: TGTGCCAGCAGTTACTCGCAGGGTAGATCCTACGAGCAGTACTTC. The encoded protein is CASSYSQGRSYEQYF.

V and J are TRBV5-1 and TRBJ2-5, with 8 bases identical to TRBD2. CDR3 length: 12 residues. Germline V gene data show CDR1 as SGHRS and CDR2 as YFSETQ. J was trimmed by 3 bases and V by 6 bases; bases with no gene match: 1. CDR3 DNA sequence: TGCGCCAGCACGGGGGGGAAAGAGACCCAGTACTTC. Amino acid sequence: CASTGGKETQYF.

The rearrangement uses TRBV4-2 and TRBJ1-4; 7 bases are a match to TRBD1. Germline assignment: CDR1 LGHNA and CDR2 YNFKEQ. The V segment lost 4 bases and the J segment 4 bases; nucleotides outside the gene matches: 6. This CDR3 is built from 15 residues. CDR3 bases: TGTGCCAGCAGCCTCTACCGGGACAGTAATGAAAAACTGTTTTTT. Protein product: CASSLYRDSNEKLFF.

J is TRBJ1-5 and V is TRBV29-1, with a weak D call TRBD1 (5 bases). The CDR3 is 12 residues long. From germline, CDR1 is SQVTM and CDR2 ANQGSEA. With 4 bases removed from V and 6 bases from J, the gap between germline ends came to 10 bases. The DNA of the CDR3 is TGCAGCGTTGTCGACCAGGGTCAGCCCCAGCATTTT. Protein sequence: CSVVDQGQPQHF.

The chain combines TRBV6-5 with TRBJ1-2, with D possibly matching TRBD1 (6 bases). V dropped 2 bases and J dropped 0 bases, with 13 bases sitting between them. The germline gives CDR1 MNHEY, CDR2 SVGAGI. The CDR3 loop spans 16 amino acids. The CDR3 spells CASSYASGTTNYGYTF. The CDR3 nucleotides read TGTGCCAGCAGTTACGCATCCGGGACAACTAACTATGGCTACACCTTC.

The CDR3 DNA reads TGCGCCAGCAGCTCGGGGCCGGGGGGGAACACTGAAGCTTTCTTT. Encoded protein: CASSSGPGGNTEAFF. The genes are TRBV5-1 and TRBJ1-1; D is perhaps TRBD1 (5 bases). V was cut by 3 bases and J by 1 base, with 13 bases left in between. The CDR3 has 15 residues. Germline loops: CDR1 SGHRS, CDR2 YFSETQ. Looking up the rest from reference TRBV5-1 and TRBJ1-1 gives the full variable domain: KAGVTQTPRYLIKTRGQQVTLSCSPISGHRSVSWYQQTPGQGLQFLFEYFSETQRNKGNFPGRFSGRQFSNSRSEMNVSTLELGDSALYLCASSSGPGGNTEAFFGQGTRLTVV.

V is TRBV18 and J is TRBJ1-2; TRBD1 matches at 7 bases. This CDR3 has 16 residues. J lost 3 bases, V lost 1 base, and 8 bases had no gene match. Germline CDR1 reads KGHSH; CDR2 reads LQKENI. The CDR3 nucleotides read TGTGCCAGCTCACCACTCGAGACAGGGACGGACTATGGCTACACCTTC. It is translated as CASSPLETGTDYGYTF.

The CDR3 reads CASSEPGTGFGYTF. In DNA, the CDR3 is TGTGCCAGCAGTGAACCGGGGACAGGGTTTGGCTACACCTTC. This chain links TRBV2 with TRBJ1-2; 9 bases line up with TRBD1. CDR3 size: 14 residues. The V gene end was trimmed by 2 bases and the J gene end by 7 bases; junction bases not matched to a gene: 5. The germline CDR1 and CDR2 sequences are SNHLY and FYNNEI. Full variable domain (missing parts from reference TRBV2 and TRBJ1-2): EPEVTQTPSHQVTQMGQEVILRCVPISNHLYFYWYRQILGQKVEFLVSFYNNEISEKSEIFDDQFSVERPDGSNFTLKIRSTKLEDSAMYFCASSEPGTGFGYTFGSGTRLTVV.

The V and J genes are TRBV7-2 and TRBJ1-4, with D maybe TRBD1 (6 bases). Germline values: CDR1 SGHTA, CDR2 FQGNSA. V shed 4 bases and J shed 8 bases, with 17 bases lying between them. The CDR3 spans 15 residues. DNA of the CDR3: TGTGCCAGCAGCTCCCGGCCAGGGGCGGACGAAAAACTGTTTTTT. Protein sequence: CASSSRPGADEKLFF.

This clone is termed medium-sized. The rearrangement links TRBV6-1 to TRBJ1-2, with 9 positions matching TRBD1. V was pared by 2 bases and J by 4 bases, with 5 bases of the junction left unmatched. The CDR3 has 15 residues. Germline CDR1 MNHNS, CDR2 SASEGT. CDR3 amino acids: CASSEPGQGGYGYTF. The CDR3 nucleotides are TGTGCCAGCAGTGAACCGGGACAGGGCGGCTATGGCTACACCTTC.

This chain connects TRBV18 to TRBJ1-1, with 7 bases matching TRBD1. The junction had 14 bases not matched to a gene; V was cut back by 3 bases and J by 1 base. There are 18 residues in the CDR3. Germline V gene data show CDR1 as KGHSH and CDR2 as LQKENI. The CDR3 DNA reads as TGTGCCAGCTCACCCTTCCCGACAGGGATAGGCCAGAACACTGAAGCTTTCTTT. Its translation is CASSPFPTGIGQNTEAFF.

The CDR3 protein is CAWSRGQGNEKLFF. CDR3 sequence (DNA): TGTGCCTGGAGTAGAGGGCAGGGGAATGAAAAACTGTTTTTT. V is TRBV30 and J is TRBJ1-4; TRBD1 is a possible D gene (6 bases). Trimming shortened V by 2 bases and J by 5 bases, and 12 bases separated the two germline ends. Germline CDR1 is GTSNPN and CDR2 is SVGIG (reference sequence). The CDR3 length is 14 residues.

Comment on this clone: At the DNA level, this CDR3 is encoded by other sequences in the same sample as well. This sequence joins TRBV21-1 and TRBJ2-7; the table's D call of TRBD1 was not tested on the DNA. TRBV21-1 is shown as a pseudogene. The CDR3 loop spans 14 amino acids. In DNA form, the CDR3 reads TGTGCCAGCAGCAGACAGCCTCTCCTTTACGAGCAGTACTTC. This sequence encodes CASSRQPLLYEQYF.

Notes on this clone: One junction end disagrees with the germline gene, perhaps due to a read error. V and J are TRBV5-4 and TRBJ2-6, with D possibly TRBD1 on 5 matching bases. Per germline, CDR1 SGHNT and CDR2 YYREEE (reference sequence). The CDR3 sequence is 16 residues long. The CDR3, as DNA: TGTGCCAGCAGCTTGAGGGCAGGAGCTGGGGCCAACGGCCTGACTTTC. The encoded protein is CASSLRAGAGANGLTF. The full variable domain, with the rest looked up from reference TRBV5-4 and TRBJ2-6, is ETGVTQSPTHLIKTRGQQVTLRCSSQSGHNTVSWYQQALGQGPQFIFQYYREEENGRGNFPPRFSGLQFPNYSSELNVNALELDDSALYLCASSLRAGAGANGLTFGAGSRLTVL.

In nucleotides, the CDR3 is TGTGCCAGCAGTCAACAGGGGCCGCTTTCTATTAATTCACCCCTCCACTTT. It is translated as CASSQQGPLSINSPLHF. The chain recombines TRBV2 with TRBJ1-6; TRBD1 aligns across 7 bases. The CDR3 loop spans 17 amino acids. V was clipped by 5 bases and J by 6 bases; unmatched bases: 13. Germline V gene data show CDR1 as SNHLY and CDR2 as FYNNEI.